This T cell receptor (beta chain) was found in a study of cytomegalovirus exposure and HLA in healthy donors. The PCR employed 60 Vbeta primers together with 13 Jbeta primers. TCRdb keeps only in-frame clones here, not all; method: immunoSEQ multiplex PCR. Of 100,000 to 150,000 clones in the sample, about 81% are singletons; the top ten hold approximately 1%. V was clipped by 5 bases and J by 3 bases; unmatched bases: 8. Germline CDR1 and CDR2: SGHTA and FQGNSA. This CDR3 contains 16 residues. The sequenced material came from PBMCs. V is TRBV7-2 and J is TRBJ2-2; 8 bases map to TRBD1. This clonotype was sampled from a woman aged 30 to 39 in good health and CMV-seronegative. The CDR3: CASSPPRTGHTGELFF. In nucleotides, the CDR3 is TGTGCCAGCAGCCCCCCTCGGACAGGGCACACCGGGGAGCTGTTTTTT.